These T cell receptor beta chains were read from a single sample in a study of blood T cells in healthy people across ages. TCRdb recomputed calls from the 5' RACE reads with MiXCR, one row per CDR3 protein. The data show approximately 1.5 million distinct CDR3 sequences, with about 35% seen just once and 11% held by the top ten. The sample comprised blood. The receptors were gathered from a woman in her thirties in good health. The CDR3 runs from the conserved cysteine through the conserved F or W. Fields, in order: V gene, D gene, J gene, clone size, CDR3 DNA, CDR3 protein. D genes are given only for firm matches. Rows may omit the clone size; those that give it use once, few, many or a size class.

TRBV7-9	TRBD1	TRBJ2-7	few	TGTGCCAGCAGCTCATCGTGGGACAGATTAACCTACGAGCAGTACTTC	CASSSSWDRLTYEQYF
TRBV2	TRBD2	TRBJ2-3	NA	TGTGCCAGCAGTGAAATCGGCGGGGGGGCGGAAGATACGCAGTATTTT	CASSEIGGGAEDTQYF
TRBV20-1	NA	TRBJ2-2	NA	TGCAGTGCTAATAAGGGACCGACCACCGGGGAGCTGTTTTTT	CSANKGPTTGELFF
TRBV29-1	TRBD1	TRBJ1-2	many	TGCAGCGCCGATACAGGGGAGGGTGGCTACACCTTC	CSADTGEGGYTF
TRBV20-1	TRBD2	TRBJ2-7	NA	TGCAGTGCTAGAGAGGACATTCTAGCGGTTACCTACGAGCAGTACTTC	CSAREDILAVTYEQYF
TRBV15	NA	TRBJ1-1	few	TGTGCCACCAGCAGAGAACAGGACAACACTGAAGCTTTCTTT	CATSREQDNTEAFF
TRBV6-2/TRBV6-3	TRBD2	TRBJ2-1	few	TGTGCCAGCAGTACCGCGGGGGTTAGAGAGCAGTTCTTC	CASSTAGVREQFF
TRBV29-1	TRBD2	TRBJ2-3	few	TGCAGCGCGGGGGGACTCCACACAGATACGCAGTATTTT	CSAGGLHTDTQYF
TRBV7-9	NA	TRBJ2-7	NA	TGTGCCAGCAGCTTACGAACAGCGGACGAGCAGTACTTC	CASSLRTADEQYF
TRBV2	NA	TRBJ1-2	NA	TGTGCCAGCAGTACCGATTCGTCAGGGACCACAAGGGGCGGCTACACCTTC	CASSTDSSGTTRGGYTF
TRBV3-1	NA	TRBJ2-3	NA	TGTGCCAGCAGCCATGGCGGATTCACAGATACGCAGTATTTT	CASSHGGFTDTQYF
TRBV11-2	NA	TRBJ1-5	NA	TGTGCCAGCAGCTTAGAGTTCGGCCCTCATCAGCCCCAGCATTTT	CASSLEFGPHQPQHF
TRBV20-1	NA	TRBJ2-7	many	TGCAGTGCTAGAGATTCGACCGCCTACGAGCAGTACTTC	CSARDSTAYEQYF
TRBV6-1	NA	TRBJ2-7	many	TGTGCCAGCACTGGACCCCAGCGGTCCCCCTACGAGCAGTACTTC	CASTGPQRSPYEQYF
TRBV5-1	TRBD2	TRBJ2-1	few	TGCGCCAGCAGCTTTAGCGGGAGTACGAATGAGCAGTTCTTC	CASSFSGSTNEQFF
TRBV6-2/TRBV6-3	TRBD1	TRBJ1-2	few	TGTGCCAGCTACGGCCAGGGGGCTTTAGGCTATGGCTACACCTTC	CASYGQGALGYGYTF
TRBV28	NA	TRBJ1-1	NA	TGTGCCAGCAGTCGGGAATGGGAGGGCGGCACTGAAGCTTTCTTT	CASSREWEGGTEAFF
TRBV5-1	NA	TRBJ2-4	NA	TGCGCCAGCAGCTCGGATGACAGGGCCAAAAACATTCAGTACTTC	CASSSDDRAKNIQYF
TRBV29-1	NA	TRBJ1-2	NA	TGCAGCGGAGGGGGACGGGGGCAGGATGGCTACACCTTC	CSGGGRGQDGYTF
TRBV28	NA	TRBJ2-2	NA	TGTGCCAGCAATCCGTACACCGGGGAGCTGTTTTTT	CASNPYTGELFF
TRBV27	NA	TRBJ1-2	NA	TGTGCCAGCAGTTCCGGAGGGCCCCACTATGGCTACACCTTC	CASSSGGPHYGYTF
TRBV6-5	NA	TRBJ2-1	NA	TGTGCCAGCAGTTACTCTGGTGGAGAAGTCAACAATGAGCAGTTCTTC	CASSYSGGEVNNEQFF
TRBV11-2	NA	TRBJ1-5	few	TGTGCCAGCAGCTTAGATTCCAGGGGCAATCAGCCCCAGCATTTT	CASSLDSRGNQPQHF
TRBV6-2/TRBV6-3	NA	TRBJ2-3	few	TGTGCCAGCAGCCGACCAGCGACCATGGCAGATACGCAGTATTTT	CASSRPATMADTQYF
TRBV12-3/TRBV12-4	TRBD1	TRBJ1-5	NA	TGTGCCAGCAGTCAAACCCAGGGGGTTGGGGGCAATCAGCCCCAGCATTTT	CASSQTQGVGGNQPQHF
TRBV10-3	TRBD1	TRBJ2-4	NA	TGTGCCATCGAAAACGGACAGGGAGAGCAGTACTTC	CAIENGQGEQYF
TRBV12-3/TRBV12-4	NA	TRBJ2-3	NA	TGTGCCAGCAGTTTAGGCTCATTCACAGATACGCAGTATTTT	CASSLGSFTDTQYF